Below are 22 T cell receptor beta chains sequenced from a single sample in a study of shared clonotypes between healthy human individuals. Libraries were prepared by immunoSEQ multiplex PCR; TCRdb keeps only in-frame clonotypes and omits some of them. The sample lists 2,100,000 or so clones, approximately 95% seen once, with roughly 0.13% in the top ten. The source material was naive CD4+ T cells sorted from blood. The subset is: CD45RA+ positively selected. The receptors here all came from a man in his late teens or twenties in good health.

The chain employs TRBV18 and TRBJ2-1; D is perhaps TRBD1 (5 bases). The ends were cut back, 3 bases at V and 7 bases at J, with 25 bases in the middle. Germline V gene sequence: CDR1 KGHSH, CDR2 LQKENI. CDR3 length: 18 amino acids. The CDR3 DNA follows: TGTGCCAGCTCACCTTCTCTTCTTCCAGGGAACCTACAGAATGAGCAGTTCTTC. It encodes CASSPSLLPGNLQNEQFF.

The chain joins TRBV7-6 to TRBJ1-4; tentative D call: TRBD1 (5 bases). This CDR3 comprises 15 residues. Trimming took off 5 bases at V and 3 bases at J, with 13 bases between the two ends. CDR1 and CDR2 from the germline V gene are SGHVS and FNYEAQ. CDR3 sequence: CASSVIQGANEKLFF. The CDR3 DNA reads TGTGCCAGCAGCGTAATCCAGGGAGCTAATGAAAAACTGTTTTTT.

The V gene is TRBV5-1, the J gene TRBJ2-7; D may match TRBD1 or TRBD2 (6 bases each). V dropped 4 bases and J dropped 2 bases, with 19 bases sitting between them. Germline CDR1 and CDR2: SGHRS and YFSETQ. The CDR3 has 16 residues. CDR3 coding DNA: TGCGCCAGCAGCCCGGGGGCCGTTCCTATGACCTACGAGCAGTACTTC. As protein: CASSPGAVPMTYEQYF.

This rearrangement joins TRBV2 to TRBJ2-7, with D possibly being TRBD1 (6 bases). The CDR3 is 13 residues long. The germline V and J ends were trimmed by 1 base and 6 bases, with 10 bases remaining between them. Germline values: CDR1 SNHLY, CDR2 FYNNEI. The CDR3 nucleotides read TGTGCCAGCAGTGAAGACAGGGTGAGCGAGCAGTACTTC. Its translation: CASSEDRVSEQYF.

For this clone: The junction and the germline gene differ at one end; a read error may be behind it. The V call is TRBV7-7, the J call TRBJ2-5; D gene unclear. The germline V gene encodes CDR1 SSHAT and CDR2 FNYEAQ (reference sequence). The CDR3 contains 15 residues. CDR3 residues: CASSLDGISRETQYF. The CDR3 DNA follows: TGTGCTAGCAGCTTAGATGGTATCTCTCGAGAGACCCAGTACTTC. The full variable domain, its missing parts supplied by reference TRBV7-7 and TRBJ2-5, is GAGVSQSPRYKVTKRGQDVTLRCDPISSHATLYWYQQALGQGPEFLTYFNYEAQPDKSGLPSDRFSAERPEGSISTLTIQRTEQRDSAMYRCASSLDGISRETQYFGPGTRLLVL.

The DNA of the CDR3 is TGTGCCAGCAGTTATAACGCGTATAGCAATCAGCCCCAGCATTTT. This sequence encodes CASSYNAYSNQPQHF. This chain joins TRBV6-5 and TRBJ1-5; D is uncertain. The CDR3 runs 15 residues. Germline values: CDR1 MNHEY, CDR2 SVGAGI. Trimming stripped 3 bases from V and 0 bases from J, with 9 bases between.

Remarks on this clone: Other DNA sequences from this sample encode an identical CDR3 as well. The CDR3 DNA is TGCGCCAGCAGCCTCGACTCGATTTATGGCTACACCTTC. This gives the protein CASSLDSIYGYTF. V gene TRBV5-1 combines with J gene TRBJ1-2; no reliable D call. Deletions cut 4 bases from V and 5 bases from J, with 12 bases between. CDR1 is SGHRS and CDR2 is YFSETQ in the germline V gene. The CDR3 extends over 13 amino acids.

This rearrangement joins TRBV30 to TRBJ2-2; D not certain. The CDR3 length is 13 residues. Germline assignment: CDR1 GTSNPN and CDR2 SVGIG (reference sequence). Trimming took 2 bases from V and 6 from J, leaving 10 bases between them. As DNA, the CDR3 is TGTGCCTGGAGTCTGGGTCCTGCCGGGGAGCTGTTTTTT. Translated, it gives CAWSLGPAGELFF.

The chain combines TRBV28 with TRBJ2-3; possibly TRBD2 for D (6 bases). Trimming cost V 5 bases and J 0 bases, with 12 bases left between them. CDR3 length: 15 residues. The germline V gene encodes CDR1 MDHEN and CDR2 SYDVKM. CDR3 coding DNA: TGTGCCAGCAGTACCCCCGGGACTAGCACAGATACGCAGTATTTT. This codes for CASSTPGTSTDTQYF.

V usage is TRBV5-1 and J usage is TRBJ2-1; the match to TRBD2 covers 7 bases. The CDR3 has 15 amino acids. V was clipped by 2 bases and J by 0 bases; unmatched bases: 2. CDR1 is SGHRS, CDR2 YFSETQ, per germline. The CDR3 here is CASSFGGTSYNEQFF. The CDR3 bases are TGCGCCAGCAGCTTCGGGGGGACCTCCTACAATGAGCAGTTCTTC. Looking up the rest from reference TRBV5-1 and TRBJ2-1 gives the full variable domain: KAGVTQTPRYLIKTRGQQVTLSCSPISGHRSVSWYQQTPGQGLQFLFEYFSETQRNKGNFPGRFSGRQFSNSRSEMNVSTLELGDSALYLCASSFGGTSYNEQFFGPGTRLTVL.

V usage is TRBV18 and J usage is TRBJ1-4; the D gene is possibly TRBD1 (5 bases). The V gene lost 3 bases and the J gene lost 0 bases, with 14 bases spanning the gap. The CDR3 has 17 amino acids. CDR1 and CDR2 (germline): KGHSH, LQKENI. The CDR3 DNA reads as TGTGCCAGCTCACCTCAAGTCTGGGGCTCAACTAATGAAAAACTGTTTTTT. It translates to CASSPQVWGSTNEKLFF.

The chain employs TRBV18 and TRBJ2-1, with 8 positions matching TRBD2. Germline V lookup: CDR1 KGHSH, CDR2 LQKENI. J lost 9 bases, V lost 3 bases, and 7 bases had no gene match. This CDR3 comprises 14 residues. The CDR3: CASSPPGGPAEQFF. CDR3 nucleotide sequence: TGTGCCAGCTCACCGCCGGGGGGGCCGGCTGAGCAGTTCTTC.

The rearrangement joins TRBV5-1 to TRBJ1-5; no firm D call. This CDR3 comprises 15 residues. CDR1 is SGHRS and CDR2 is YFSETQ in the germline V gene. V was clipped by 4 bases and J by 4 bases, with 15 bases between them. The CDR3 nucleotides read TGCGCCAGCAGCCTAAGCCCCGCGTGGAATCAGCCCCAGCATTTT. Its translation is CASSLSPAWNQPQHF.

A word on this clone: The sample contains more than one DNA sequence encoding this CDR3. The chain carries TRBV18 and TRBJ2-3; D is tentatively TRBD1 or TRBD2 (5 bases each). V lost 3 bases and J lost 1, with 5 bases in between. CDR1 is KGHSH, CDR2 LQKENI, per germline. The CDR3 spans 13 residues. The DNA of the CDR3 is TGTGCCAGCTCACCGGGGGGCACAGATACGCAGTATTTT. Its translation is CASSPGGTDTQYF.

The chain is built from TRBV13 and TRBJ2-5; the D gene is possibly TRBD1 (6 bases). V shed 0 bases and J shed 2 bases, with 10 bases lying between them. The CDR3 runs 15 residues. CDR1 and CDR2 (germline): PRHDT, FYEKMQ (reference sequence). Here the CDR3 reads CASSLGWDIQETQYF. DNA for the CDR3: TGTGCCAGCAGCTTAGGCTGGGACATACAAGAGACCCAGTACTTC.

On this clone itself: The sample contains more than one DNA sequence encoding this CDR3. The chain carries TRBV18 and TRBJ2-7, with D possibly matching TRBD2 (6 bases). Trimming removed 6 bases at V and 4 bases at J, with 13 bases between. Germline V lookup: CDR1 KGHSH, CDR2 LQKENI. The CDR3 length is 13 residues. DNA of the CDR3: TGTGCCAGCTCGCAGGCCGGAGGGTACGAGCAGTACTTC. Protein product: CASSQAGGYEQYF.

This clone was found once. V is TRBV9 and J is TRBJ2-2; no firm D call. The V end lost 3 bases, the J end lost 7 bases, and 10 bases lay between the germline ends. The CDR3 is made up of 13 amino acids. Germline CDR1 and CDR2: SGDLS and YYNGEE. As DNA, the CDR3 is TGTGCCAGCAGCGGGAGATTGGTCGGGGAGCTGTTTTTT. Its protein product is CASSGRLVGELFF.

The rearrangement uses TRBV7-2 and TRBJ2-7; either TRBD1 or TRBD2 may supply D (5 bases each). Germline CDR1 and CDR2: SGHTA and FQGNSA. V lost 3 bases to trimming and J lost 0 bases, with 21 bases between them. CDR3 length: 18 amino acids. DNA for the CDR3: TGTGCCAGCAGCTTCCGTACCAGCGCCGGGGACCCCTCCTACGAGCAGTACTTC. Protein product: CASSFRTSAGDPSYEQYF.

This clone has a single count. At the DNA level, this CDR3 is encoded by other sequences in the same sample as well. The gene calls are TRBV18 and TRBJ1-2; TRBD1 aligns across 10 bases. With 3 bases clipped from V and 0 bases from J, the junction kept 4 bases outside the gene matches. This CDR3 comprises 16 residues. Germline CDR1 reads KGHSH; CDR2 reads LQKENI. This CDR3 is CASSPTGTGANYGYTF. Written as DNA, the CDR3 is TGTGCCAGCTCACCTACCGGGACAGGGGCTAACTATGGCTACACCTTC.

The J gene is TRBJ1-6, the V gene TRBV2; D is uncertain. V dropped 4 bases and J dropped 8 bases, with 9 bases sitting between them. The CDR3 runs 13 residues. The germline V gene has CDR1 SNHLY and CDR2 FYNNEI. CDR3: CASSGRMDSPLHF. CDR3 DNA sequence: TGTGCCAGCAGTGGACGCATGGATTCACCCCTCCACTTT.

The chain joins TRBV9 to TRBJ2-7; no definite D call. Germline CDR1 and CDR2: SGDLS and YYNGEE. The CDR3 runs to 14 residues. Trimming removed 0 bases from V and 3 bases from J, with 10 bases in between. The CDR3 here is CASSVDNSRYEQYF. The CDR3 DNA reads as TGTGCCAGCAGCGTAGATAACAGCCGCTACGAGCAGTACTTC.

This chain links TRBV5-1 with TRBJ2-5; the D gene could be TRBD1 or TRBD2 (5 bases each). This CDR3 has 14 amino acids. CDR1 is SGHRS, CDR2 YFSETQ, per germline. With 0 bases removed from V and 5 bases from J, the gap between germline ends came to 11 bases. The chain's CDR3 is CASSLVNEGETQYF. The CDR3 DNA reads TGCGCCAGCAGCTTGGTGAACGAGGGGGAGACCCAGTACTTC. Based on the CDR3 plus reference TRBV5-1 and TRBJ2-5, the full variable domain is KAGVTQTPRYLIKTRGQQVTLSCSPISGHRSVSWYQQTPGQGLQFLFEYFSETQRNKGNFPGRFSGRQFSNSRSEMNVSTLELGDSALYLCASSLVNEGETQYFGPGTRLLVL.